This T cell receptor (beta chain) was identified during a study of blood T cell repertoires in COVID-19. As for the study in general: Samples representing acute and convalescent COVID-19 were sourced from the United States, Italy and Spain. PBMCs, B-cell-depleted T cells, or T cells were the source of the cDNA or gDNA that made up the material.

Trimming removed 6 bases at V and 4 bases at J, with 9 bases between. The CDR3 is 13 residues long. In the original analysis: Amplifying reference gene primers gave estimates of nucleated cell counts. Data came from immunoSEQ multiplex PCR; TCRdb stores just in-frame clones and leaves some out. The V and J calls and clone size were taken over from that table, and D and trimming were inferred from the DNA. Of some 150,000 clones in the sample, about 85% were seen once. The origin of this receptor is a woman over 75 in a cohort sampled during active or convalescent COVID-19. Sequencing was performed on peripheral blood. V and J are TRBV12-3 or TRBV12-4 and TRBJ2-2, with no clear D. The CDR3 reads CASSVSATGELFF. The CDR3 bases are TGTGCCAGCAGCGTCAGTGCCACCGGGGAGCTGTTTTTT.